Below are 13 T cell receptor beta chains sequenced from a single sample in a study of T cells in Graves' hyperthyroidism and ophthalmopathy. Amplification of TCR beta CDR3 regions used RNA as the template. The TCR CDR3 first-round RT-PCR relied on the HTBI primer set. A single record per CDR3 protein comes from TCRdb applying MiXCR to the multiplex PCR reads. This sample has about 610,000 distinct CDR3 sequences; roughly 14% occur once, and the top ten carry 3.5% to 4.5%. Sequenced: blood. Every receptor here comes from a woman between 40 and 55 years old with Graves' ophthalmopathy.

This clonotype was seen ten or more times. For the CDR3, the DNA is TGTGCCAGCAGTGAACCAGGGGACACTGAAGCTTTCTTT. It encodes CASSEPGDTEAFF. This rearrangement joins TRBV6-1 to TRBJ1-1, with D possibly TRBD1 on 6 matching bases. Per germline, CDR1 MNHNS and CDR2 SASEGT. V gave up 2 bases and J gave up 3 bases, with 7 bases separating them. The CDR3 extends over 13 amino acids.

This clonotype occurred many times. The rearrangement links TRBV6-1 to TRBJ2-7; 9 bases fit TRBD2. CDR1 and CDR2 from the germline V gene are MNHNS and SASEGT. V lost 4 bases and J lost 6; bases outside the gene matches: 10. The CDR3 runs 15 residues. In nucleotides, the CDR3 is TGTGCCAGCAGTGCCCCCCTTAGCGGGAGCGTCGAGCAGTACTTC. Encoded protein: CASSAPLSGSVEQYF.

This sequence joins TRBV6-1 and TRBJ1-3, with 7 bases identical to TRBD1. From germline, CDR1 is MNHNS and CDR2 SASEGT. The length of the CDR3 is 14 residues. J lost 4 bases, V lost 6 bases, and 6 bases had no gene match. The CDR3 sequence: CASRIDRAGNTIYF. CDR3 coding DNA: TGTGCCAGCAGAATCGACAGGGCGGGAAACACCATATATTTT.

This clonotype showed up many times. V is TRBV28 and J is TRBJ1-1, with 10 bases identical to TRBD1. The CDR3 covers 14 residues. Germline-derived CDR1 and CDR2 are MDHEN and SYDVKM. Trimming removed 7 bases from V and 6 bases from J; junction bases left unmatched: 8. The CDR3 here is CASTPGQGIAEAFF. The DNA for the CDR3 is TGTGCCAGCACCCCGGGACAGGGGATCGCTGAAGCTTTCTTT.

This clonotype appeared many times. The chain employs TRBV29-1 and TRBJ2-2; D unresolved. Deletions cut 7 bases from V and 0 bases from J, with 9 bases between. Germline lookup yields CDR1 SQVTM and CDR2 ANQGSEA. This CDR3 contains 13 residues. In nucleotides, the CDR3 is TGCAGCGCTTGTCGTCCGAACACCGGGGAGCTGTTTTTT. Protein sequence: CSACRPNTGELFF.

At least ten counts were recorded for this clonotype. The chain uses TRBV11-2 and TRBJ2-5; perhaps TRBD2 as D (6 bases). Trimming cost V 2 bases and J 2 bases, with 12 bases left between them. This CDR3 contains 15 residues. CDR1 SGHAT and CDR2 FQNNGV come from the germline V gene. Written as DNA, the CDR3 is TGTGCCAGCAGCTTATCGTTTAGCGGACAAGAGACCCAGTACTTC. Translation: CASSLSFSGQETQYF. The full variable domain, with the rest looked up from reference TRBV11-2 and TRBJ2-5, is EAGVAQSPRYKIIEKRQSVAFWCNPISGHATLYWYQQILGQGPKLLIQFQNNGVVDDSQLPKDRFSAERLKGVDSTLKIQPAKLEDSAVYLCASSLSFSGQETQYFGPGTRLLVL.

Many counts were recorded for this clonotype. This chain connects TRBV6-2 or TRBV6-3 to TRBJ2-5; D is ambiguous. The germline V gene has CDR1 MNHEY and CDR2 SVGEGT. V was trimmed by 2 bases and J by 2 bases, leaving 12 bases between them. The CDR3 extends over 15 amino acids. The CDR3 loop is CASSYPSARQETQYF. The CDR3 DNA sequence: TGTGCCAGCAGTTACCCGAGTGCCAGGCAAGAGACCCAGTACTTC.

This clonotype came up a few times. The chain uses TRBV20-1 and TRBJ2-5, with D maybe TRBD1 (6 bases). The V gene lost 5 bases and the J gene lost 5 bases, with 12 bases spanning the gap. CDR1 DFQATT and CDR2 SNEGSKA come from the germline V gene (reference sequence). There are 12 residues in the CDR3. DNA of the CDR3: TGCAGTGCTCTCAGGGGCGCGGAGACCCAGTACTTC. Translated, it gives CSALRGAETQYF.

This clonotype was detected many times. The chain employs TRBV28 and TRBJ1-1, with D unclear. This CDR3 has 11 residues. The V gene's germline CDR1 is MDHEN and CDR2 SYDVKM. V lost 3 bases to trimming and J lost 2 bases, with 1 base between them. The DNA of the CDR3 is TGTGCCAGCAGTTTCAACACTGAAGCTTTCTTT. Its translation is CASSFNTEAFF.

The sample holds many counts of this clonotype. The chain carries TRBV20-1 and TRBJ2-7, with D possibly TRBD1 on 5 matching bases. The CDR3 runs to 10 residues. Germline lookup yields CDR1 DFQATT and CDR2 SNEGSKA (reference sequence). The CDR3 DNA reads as TGCAGGAAAAGGGGCTACGAGCAGTACTTC. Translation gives CRKRGYEQYF.

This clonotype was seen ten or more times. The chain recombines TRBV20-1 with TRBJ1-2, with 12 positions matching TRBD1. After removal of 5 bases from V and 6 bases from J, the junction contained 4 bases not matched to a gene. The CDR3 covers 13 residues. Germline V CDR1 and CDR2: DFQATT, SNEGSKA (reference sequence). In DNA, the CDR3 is TGCAGTGCTGGGACAGGGGGCAATGATGGCTACACCTTC. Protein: CSAGTGGNDGYTF.

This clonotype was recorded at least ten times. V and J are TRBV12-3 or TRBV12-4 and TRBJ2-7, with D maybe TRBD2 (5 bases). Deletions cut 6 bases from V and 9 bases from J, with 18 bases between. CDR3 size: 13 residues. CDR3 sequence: CASSAGLNLGQYF. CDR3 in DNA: TGTGCCAGCAGCGCTGGACTCAACCTCGGGCAGTACTTC.

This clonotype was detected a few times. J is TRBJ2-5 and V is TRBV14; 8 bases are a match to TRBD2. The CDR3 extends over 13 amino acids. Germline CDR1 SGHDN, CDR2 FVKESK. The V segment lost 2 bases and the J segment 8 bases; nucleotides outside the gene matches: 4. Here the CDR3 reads CASSQIAGRTQYF. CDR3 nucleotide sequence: TGTGCCAGCAGCCAAATAGCGGGAAGAACCCAGTACTTC.